The text below deals with one T cell receptor beta chain. Its specificity is unknown. PCR primers comprised 60 Vbeta and 13 Jbeta primers. Repertoires were generated with immunoSEQ multiplex PCR, while TCRdb's copy carries only in-frame clones and drops some. The sample contains fewer than 200,000 clones, roughly four fifths of which appear only once. The data are from a study of cytomegalovirus exposure and HLA in healthy donors. Turning to the study itself: Researchers previously reported finding just under 120 million unique TCR beta sequences from around 200 million T cells. Study-wide findings and caveats: A classifier reportedly called cytomegalovirus status with high sensitivity and specificity. Analysis performed later showed TCR beta chains linked to HLA being more clonally expanded than equally common others.

Unmatched junction bases numbered 4, after V lost 3 bases and J lost 2 bases. The CDR3 is made up of 15 amino acids. Germline V gives CDR1 SGHDT, CDR2 YYEEEE. The material sequenced was PBMCs. The origin of this receptor is a man aged 50 to 59 in good health and CMV-seronegative. V is TRBV5-6 and J is TRBJ2-7; 11 nucleotides match TRBD2. The CDR3 protein is CASSYGTSGTYEQYF. The CDR3 nucleotides are TGTGCCAGCAGCTACGGGACTAGCGGAACCTACGAGCAGTACTTC.